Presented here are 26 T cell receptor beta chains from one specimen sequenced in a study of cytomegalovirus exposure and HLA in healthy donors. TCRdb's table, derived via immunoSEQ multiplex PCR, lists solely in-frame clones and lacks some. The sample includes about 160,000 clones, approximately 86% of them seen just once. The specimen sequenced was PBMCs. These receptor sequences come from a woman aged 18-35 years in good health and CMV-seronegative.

The CDR3 nucleotides are TGCGCCAGCAGCCAACCCGGAGGAGATACGCAGTATTTT. Its protein is CASSQPGGDTQYF. This chain joins TRBV4-1 and TRBJ2-3, with D perhaps matching TRBD2 (5 bases). Per germline, CDR1 MGHRA and CDR2 YSYEKL. V dropped 2 bases and J dropped 5 bases, with 8 bases sitting between them. This CDR3 region has 13 residues.

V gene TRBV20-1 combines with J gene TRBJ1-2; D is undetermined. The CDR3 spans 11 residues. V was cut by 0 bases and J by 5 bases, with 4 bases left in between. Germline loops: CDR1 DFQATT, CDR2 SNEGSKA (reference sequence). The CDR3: CSARESYGYTF. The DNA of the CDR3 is TGCAGTGCTAGAGAATCGTATGGCTACACCTTC.

The CDR3 here is CASSIQAYTDGNTIYF. CDR3 DNA: TGTGCCAGTAGTATACAGGCCTACACCGATGGAAACACCATATATTTT. This chain joins TRBV19 and TRBJ1-3; D remains ambiguous. Germline V CDR1 and CDR2: LNHDA, SQIVND (reference sequence). V gave up 2 bases and J gave up 3 bases, with 14 bases separating them. The CDR3 runs 16 residues.

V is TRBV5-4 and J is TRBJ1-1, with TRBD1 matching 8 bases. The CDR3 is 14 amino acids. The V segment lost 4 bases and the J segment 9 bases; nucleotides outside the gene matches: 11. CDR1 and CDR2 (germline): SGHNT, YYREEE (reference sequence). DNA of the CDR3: TGTGCCAGCAGCCCGTTTGGACAGGGTAAAAAAGCTTTCTTT. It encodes CASSPFGQGKKAFF.

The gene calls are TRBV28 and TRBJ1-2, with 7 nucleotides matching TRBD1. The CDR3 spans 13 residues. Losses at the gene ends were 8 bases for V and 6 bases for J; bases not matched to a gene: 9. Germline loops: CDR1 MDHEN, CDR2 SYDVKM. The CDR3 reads CASGPTGVNGYTF. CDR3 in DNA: TGTGCCAGCGGACCTACAGGGGTGAATGGCTACACCTTC.

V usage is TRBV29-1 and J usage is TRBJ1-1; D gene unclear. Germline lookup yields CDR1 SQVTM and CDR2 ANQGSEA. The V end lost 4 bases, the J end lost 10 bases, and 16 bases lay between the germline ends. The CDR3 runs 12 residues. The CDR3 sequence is CSVVSWAEGAFF. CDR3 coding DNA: TGCAGCGTTGTATCATGGGCCGAGGGAGCTTTCTTT.

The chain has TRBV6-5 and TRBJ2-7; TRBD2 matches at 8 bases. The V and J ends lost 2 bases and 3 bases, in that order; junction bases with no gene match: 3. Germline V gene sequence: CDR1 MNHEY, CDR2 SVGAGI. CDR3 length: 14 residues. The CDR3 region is CASSYEAGGYEQYF. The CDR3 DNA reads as TGTGCCAGCAGTTACGAGGCGGGAGGCTACGAGCAGTACTTC.

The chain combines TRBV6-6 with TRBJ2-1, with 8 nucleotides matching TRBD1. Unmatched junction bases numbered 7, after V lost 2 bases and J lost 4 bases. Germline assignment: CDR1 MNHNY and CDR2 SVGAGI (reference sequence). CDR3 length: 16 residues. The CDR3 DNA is TGTGCCAGCAGTTACCCGACAGGGGACCTATACAATGAGCAGTTCTTC. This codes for CASSYPTGDLYNEQFF.

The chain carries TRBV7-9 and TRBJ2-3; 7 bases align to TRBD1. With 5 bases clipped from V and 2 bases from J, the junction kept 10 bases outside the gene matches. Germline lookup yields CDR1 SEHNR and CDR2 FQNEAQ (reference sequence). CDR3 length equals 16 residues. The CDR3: CASSRTGTVITDTQYF. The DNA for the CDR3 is TGTGCCAGCAGCCGGACCGGGACAGTCATCACAGATACGCAGTATTTT.

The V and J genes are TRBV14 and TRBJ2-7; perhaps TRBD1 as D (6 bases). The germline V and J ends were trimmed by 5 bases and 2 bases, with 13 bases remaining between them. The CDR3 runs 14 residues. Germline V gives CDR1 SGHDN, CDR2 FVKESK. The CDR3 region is CASSSQGSAYEQYF. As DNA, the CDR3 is TGTGCCAGCAGCTCACAGGGATCCGCCTACGAGCAGTACTTC.

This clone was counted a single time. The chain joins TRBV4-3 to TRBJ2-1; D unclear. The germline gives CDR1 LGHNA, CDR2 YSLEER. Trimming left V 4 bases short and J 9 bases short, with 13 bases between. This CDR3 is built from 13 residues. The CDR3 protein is CASSPVEYGEQFF. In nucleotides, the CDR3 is TGCGCCAGCAGCCCCGTTGAGTATGGTGAGCAGTTCTTC.

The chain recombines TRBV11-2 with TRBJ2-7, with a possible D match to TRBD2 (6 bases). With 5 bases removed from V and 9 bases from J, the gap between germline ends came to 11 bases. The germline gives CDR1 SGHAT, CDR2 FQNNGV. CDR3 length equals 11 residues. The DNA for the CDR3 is TGTGCCAGCAGCCGCGGCGGGGCGCAGTACTTC. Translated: CASSRGGAQYF.

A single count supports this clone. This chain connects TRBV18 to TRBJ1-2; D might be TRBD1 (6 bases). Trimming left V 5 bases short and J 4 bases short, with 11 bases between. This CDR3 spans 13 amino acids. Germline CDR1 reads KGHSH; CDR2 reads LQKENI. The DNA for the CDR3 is TGTGCCAGCTCAGACGGACAGTTCTATGGCTACACCTTC. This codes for CASSDGQFYGYTF.

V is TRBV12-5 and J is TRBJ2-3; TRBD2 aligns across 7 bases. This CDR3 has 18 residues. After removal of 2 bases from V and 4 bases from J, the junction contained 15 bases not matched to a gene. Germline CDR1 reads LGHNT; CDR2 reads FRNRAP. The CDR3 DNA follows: TGTGCTAGTGGTTTGCCGCCTACTAGCGCACTGGAGGCAGATACGCAGTATTTT. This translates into CASGLPPTSALEADTQYF. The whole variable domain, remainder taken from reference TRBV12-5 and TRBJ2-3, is DARVTQTPRHKVTEMGQEVTMRCQPILGHNTVFWYRQTMMQGLELLAYFRNRAPLDDSGMPKDRFSAEMPDATLATLKIQPSEPRDSAVYFCASGLPPTSALEADTQYFGPGTRLTVL.

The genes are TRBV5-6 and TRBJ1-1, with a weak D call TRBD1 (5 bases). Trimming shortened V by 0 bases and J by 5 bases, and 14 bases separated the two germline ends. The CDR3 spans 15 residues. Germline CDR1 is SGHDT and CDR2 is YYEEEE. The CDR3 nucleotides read TGTGCCAGCAGCTTGGTAGGGGATATTGAAACTGAAGCTTTCTTT. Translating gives CASSLVGDIETEAFF.

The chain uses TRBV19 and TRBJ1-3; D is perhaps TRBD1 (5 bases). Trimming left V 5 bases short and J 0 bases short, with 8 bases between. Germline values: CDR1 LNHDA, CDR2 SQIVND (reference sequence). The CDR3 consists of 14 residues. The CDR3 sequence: CASSRGSSGNTIYF. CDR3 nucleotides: TGTGCCAGTAGTCGGGGGAGCTCTGGAAACACCATATATTTT. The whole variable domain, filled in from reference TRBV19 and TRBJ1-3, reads DGGITQSPKYLFRKEGQNVTLSCEQNLNHDAMYWYRQDPGQGLRLIYYSQIVNDFQKGDIAEGYSVSREKKESFPLTVTSAQKNPTAFYLCASSRGSSGNTIYFGEGSWLTVV.

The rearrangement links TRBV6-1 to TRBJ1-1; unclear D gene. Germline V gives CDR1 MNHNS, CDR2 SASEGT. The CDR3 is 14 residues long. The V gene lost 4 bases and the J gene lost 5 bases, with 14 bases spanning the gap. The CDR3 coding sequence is TGTGCCAGCAGTGGTACGGGATTGTGGACTGAAGCTTTCTTT. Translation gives CASSGTGLWTEAFF.

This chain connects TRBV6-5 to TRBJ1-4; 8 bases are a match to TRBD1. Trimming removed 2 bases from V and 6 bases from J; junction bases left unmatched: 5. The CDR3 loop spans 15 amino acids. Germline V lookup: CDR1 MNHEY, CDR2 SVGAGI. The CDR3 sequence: CASSYTGTGYEKLFF. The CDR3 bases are TGTGCCAGCAGTTACACCGGGACAGGATATGAAAAACTGTTTTTT.

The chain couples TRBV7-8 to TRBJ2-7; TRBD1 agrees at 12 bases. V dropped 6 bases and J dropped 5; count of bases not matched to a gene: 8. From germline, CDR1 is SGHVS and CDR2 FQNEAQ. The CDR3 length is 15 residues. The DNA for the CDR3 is TGTGCCAGCAGTCCTGGGACAGGGGGCGGAAACGAGCAGTACTTC. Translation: CASSPGTGGGNEQYF.

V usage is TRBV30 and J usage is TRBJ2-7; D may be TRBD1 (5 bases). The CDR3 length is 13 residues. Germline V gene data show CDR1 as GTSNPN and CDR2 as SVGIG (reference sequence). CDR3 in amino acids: CAFDRAPDGEQYF. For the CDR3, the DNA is TGTGCTTTTGACAGAGCCCCGGATGGCGAGCAGTACTTC.

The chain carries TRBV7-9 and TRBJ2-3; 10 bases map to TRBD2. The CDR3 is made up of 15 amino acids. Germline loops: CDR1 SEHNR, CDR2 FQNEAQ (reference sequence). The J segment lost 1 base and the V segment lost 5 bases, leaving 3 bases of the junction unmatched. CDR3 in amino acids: CASSEGLAGTDTQYF. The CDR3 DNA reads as TGTGCCAGCAGCGAAGGACTAGCGGGCACAGATACGCAGTATTTT.

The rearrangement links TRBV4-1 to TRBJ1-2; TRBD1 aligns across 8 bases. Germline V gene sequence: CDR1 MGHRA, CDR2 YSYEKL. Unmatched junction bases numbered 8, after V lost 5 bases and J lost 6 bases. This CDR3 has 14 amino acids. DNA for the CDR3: TGCGCCAGCAGCTCGGACAGGGTTTGGGATGGCTACACCTTC. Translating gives CASSSDRVWDGYTF.

Here the CDR3 reads CATGWEKGTDTQYF. The CDR3 DNA follows: TGTGCCACCGGTTGGGAGAAAGGCACAGATACGCAGTATTTT. The chain uses TRBV15 and TRBJ2-3, with TRBD2 as a possible D gene (5 bases). Germline CDR1 and CDR2: LNHNV and YYDKDF (reference sequence). The V gene lost 8 bases and the J gene lost 1 base, with 13 bases spanning the gap. The CDR3 covers 14 residues.

Here the CDR3 reads CASSLGTSSYNEQFF. For the CDR3, the DNA is TGTGCCAGCAGCCTCGGGACTAGCTCCTACAATGAGCAGTTCTTC. The chain has TRBV7-3 and TRBJ2-1; 8 bases match TRBD2. Germline lookup yields CDR1 SGHTA and CDR2 FQGTGA. The CDR3 consists of 15 residues. V was pared by 5 bases and J by 0 bases, with 3 bases of the junction left unmatched.

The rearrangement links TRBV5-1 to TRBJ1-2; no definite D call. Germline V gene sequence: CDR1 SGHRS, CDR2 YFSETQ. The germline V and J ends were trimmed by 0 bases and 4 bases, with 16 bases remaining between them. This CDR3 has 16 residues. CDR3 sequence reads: CASSLAPLRGAYGYTF. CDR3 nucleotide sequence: TGCGCCAGCAGCTTGGCCCCTCTTCGAGGAGCCTATGGCTACACCTTC.

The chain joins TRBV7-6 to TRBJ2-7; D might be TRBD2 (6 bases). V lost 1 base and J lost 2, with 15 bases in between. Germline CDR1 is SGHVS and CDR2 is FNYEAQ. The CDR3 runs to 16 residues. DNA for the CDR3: TGTGCCAGCAGCTTAGTTACTAGCTTCGACACCTACGAGCAGTACTTC. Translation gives CASSLVTSFDTYEQYF.